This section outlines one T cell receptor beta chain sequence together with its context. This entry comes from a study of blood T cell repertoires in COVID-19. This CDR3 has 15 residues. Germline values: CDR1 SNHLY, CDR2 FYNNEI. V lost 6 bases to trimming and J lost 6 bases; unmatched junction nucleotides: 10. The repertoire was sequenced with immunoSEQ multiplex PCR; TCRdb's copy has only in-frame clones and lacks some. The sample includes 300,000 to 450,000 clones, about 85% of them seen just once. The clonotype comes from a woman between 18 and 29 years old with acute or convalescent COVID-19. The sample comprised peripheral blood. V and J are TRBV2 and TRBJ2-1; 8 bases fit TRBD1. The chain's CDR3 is CASRTPRTGFNEQFF. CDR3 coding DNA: TGTGCCAGCAGGACCCCCCGGACAGGGTTCAATGAGCAGTTCTTC.